This T cell receptor (beta chain) originates from a study of type 1 regulatory T cells. CDR1 is SNHLY and CDR2 is FYNNEI in the germline V gene. There are 14 residues in the CDR3. The ends lost 6 bases at V and 2 bases at J; junction bases unmatched: 5. This clonotype is categorized as medium-sized (0.01 to 0.1%). Its specificity is unknown. TCRdb re-derived calls from the reads in MiXCR, one entry per CDR3 protein. The profile shows approximately 21,000 distinct CDR3 sequences, more than 45% of them singletons. The receptor's source is a human donor in good health. The chain is built from TRBV2 and TRBJ1-2, with 8 bases matching TRBD1. Sample: cultured T cells, either the whole culture or a sorted T cell fraction (not recorded which). CDR3 amino acids: CASRGTGQNYGYTF. The CDR3 DNA reads TGTGCCAGCAGAGGGACAGGTCAGAACTATGGCTACACCTTC.